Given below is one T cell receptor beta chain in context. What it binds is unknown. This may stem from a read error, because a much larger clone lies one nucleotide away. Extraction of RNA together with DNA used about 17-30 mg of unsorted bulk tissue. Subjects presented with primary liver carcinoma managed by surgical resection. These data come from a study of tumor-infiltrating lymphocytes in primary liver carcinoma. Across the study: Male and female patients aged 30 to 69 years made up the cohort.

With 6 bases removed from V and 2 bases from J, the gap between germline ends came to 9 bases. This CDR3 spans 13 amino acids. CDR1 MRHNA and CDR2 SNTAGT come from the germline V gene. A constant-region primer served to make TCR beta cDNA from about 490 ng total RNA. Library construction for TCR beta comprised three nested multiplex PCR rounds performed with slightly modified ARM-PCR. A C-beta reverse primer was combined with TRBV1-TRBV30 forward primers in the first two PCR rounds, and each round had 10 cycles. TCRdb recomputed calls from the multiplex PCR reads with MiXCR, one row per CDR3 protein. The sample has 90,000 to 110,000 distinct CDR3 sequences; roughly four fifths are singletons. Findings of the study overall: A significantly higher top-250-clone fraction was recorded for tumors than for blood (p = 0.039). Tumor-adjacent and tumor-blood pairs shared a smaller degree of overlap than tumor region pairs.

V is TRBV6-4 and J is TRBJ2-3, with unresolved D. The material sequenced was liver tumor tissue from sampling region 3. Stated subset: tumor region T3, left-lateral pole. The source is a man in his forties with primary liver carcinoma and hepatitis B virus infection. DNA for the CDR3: TGTGCCAGCAGCTCTCAGGTCACAGATACGCAGTATTTT. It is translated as CASSSQVTDTQYF.